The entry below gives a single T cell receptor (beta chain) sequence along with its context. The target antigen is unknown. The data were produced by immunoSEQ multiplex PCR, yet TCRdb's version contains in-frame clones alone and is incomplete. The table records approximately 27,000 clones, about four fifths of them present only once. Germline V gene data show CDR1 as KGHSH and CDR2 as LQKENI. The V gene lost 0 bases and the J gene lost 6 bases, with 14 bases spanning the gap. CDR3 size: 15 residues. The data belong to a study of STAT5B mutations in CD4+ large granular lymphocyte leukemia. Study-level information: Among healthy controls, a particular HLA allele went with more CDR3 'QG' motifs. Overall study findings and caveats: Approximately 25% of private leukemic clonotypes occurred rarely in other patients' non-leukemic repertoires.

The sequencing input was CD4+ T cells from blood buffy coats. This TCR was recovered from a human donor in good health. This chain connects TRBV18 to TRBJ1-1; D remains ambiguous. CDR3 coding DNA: TGTGCCAGCTCACCACCCTCCGGAGGCTCCGCTGAAGCTTTCTTT. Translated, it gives CASSPPSGGSAEAFF.